This is a list of T cell receptor beta chains from one sample in a study of shared clonotypes between healthy human individuals. The method was immunoSEQ multiplex PCR; TCRdb's version includes in-frame clones alone and lacks a portion of them. This table holds about 2 million clones, 85% to 95% found once. The material sequenced was naive CD4+ T cells sorted from blood. The receptors stem from a man aged 18 to 35 in good health. The CDR3 runs from the conserved cysteine through the conserved F or W. The D gene is left open where the match is weak. Some rows mark clone size as missing; the rest say once, few, many or name a class of expanded clone.

d_gene: -; v_gene: TRBV7-9; j_gene: TRBJ2-6; abundance: -; CDR3aa: CASSISGTSSVLTF; CDR3nt: TGTGCCAGCAGCATTTCCGGGACCTCCAGCGTCCTGACTTTC
d_gene: TRBD2; v_gene: TRBV14; j_gene: TRBJ2-3; abundance: -; CDR3aa: CASSLGLATTTDTQYF; CDR3nt: TGTGCCAGCAGCCTGGGACTAGCTACGACCACAGATACGCAGTATTTT
d_gene: -; v_gene: TRBV7-2; j_gene: TRBJ2-7; abundance: -; CDR3aa: CASSLGGRTYEQYF; CDR3nt: TGTGCCAGCAGCCTAGGAGGGCGTACGTACGAGCAGTACTTC
d_gene: TRBD2; v_gene: TRBV10-3; j_gene: TRBJ2-5; abundance: -; CDR3aa: CAISDGLAGRETQYF; CDR3nt: TGTGCCATCAGTGATGGACTAGCGGGGAGAGAGACCCAGTACTTC
d_gene: TRBD1; v_gene: TRBV6-6; j_gene: TRBJ1-4; abundance: -; CDR3aa: CASSYGLGQVGEKLFF; CDR3nt: TGTGCCAGCAGTTACGGCCTGGGACAGGTCGGGGAAAAACTGTTTTTT
d_gene: TRBD1; v_gene: TRBV7-9; j_gene: TRBJ2-1; abundance: -; CDR3aa: CASSLAGGVYNEQFF; CDR3nt: TGTGCCAGCAGCTTAGCAGGGGGCGTATACAATGAGCAGTTCTTC
d_gene: TRBD2; v_gene: TRBV18; j_gene: TRBJ2-7; abundance: -; CDR3aa: CASSPGTSGSHEQYF; CDR3nt: TGTGCCAGCTCACCCGGGACTAGCGGATCCCACGAGCAGTACTTC
d_gene: TRBD1; v_gene: TRBV6-1; j_gene: TRBJ1-2; abundance: -; CDR3aa: CASSEEGQNLFSYTF; CDR3nt: TGTGCCAGCAGTGAGGAGGGACAGAACCTTTTCAGCTACACCTTC
d_gene: -; v_gene: TRBV5-1; j_gene: TRBJ1-1; abundance: -; CDR3aa: CASSFTRNTEAFF; CDR3nt: TGCGCCAGCAGCTTTACACGGAACACTGAAGCTTTCTTT
d_gene: -; v_gene: TRBV9; j_gene: TRBJ1-3; abundance: -; CDR3aa: CASSPVDQRGALGNTIYF; CDR3nt: TGTGCCAGCAGCCCAGTAGATCAGAGGGGAGCGTTAGGAAACACCATATATTTT
d_gene: TRBD1; v_gene: TRBV6-1; j_gene: TRBJ1-3; abundance: -; CDR3aa: CASGAGGAGNTIYF; CDR3nt: TGTGCCAGCGGAGCAGGGGGAGCTGGAAACACCATATATTTT
d_gene: -; v_gene: TRBV11-1; j_gene: TRBJ2-3; abundance: -; CDR3aa: CASSFGGTDTQYF; CDR3nt: TGTGCCAGCAGCTTTGGGGGCACAGATACGCAGTATTTT
d_gene: -; v_gene: TRBV9; j_gene: TRBJ2-7; abundance: -; CDR3aa: CASSPAGVQGHEQYF; CDR3nt: TGTGCCAGCAGCCCAGCGGGGGTACAGGGGCACGAGCAGTACTTC
d_gene: TRBD1; v_gene: TRBV5-6; j_gene: TRBJ2-7; abundance: -; CDR3aa: CASSFRRTGSNEQYF; CDR3nt: TGTGCCAGCAGCTTCAGGAGGACAGGGAGCAACGAGCAGTACTTC
d_gene: TRBD1; v_gene: TRBV2; j_gene: TRBJ2-2; abundance: -; CDR3aa: CASREGQGDTGELFF; CDR3nt: TGTGCCAGCAGGGAAGGACAGGGCGACACCGGGGAGCTGTTTTTT
d_gene: -; v_gene: TRBV7-9; j_gene: TRBJ2-1; abundance: -; CDR3aa: CASSLSPGRGPYNEQFF; CDR3nt: TGTGCCAGCAGCTTATCGCCGGGCAGGGGCCCCTACAATGAGCAGTTCTTC
d_gene: TRBD1; v_gene: TRBV5-1; j_gene: TRBJ2-7; abundance: -; CDR3aa: CASSLARVGTGLDEQYF; CDR3nt: TGCGCCAGCAGCTTGGCCAGGGTGGGGACAGGGCTGGACGAGCAGTACTTC
d_gene: TRBD1; v_gene: TRBV10-2; j_gene: TRBJ1-1; abundance: -; CDR3aa: CASSKQGDRLLAFF; CDR3nt: TGCGCCAGCAGTAAACAGGGGGACCGATTGTTGGCTTTCTTT
d_gene: -; v_gene: TRBV7-6; j_gene: TRBJ2-5; abundance: -; CDR3aa: CASSLSSETQYF; CDR3nt: TGTGCCAGCAGCTTGTCTTCAGAGACCCAGTACTTC
d_gene: TRBD1; v_gene: TRBV6-1; j_gene: TRBJ2-1; abundance: -; CDR3aa: CASSEYRGTPYNEQFF; CDR3nt: TGTGCCAGCAGTGAATACAGGGGTACCCCTTACAATGAGCAGTTCTTC
d_gene: -; v_gene: TRBV5-1; j_gene: TRBJ2-7; abundance: few; CDR3aa: CASRVTGDFYEQYF; CDR3nt: TGCGCCAGCAGGGTAACAGGGGACTTCTACGAGCAGTACTTC
d_gene: TRBD2; v_gene: TRBV7-2; j_gene: TRBJ2-5; abundance: -; CDR3aa: CASSLERESGTQYF; CDR3nt: TGTGCCAGCAGCTTAGAGCGGGAGTCCGGGACCCAGTACTTC
d_gene: TRBD1; v_gene: TRBV28; j_gene: TRBJ2-5; abundance: few; CDR3aa: CASSRGQGDQETQYF; CDR3nt: TGTGCCAGCAGCCGCGGACAGGGAGACCAAGAGACCCAGTACTTC
d_gene: TRBD1; v_gene: TRBV6-5; j_gene: TRBJ2-7; abundance: -; CDR3aa: CASSLDRGKQYF; CDR3nt: TGTGCCAGCAGTTTAGACAGGGGAAAGCAGTACTTC
d_gene: -; v_gene: TRBV18; j_gene: TRBJ2-5; abundance: once; CDR3aa: CASSPTGQETQYF; CDR3nt: TGTGCCAGCTCACCCACGGGCCAAGAGACCCAGTACTTC
d_gene: -; v_gene: TRBV7-2; j_gene: TRBJ2-7; abundance: -; CDR3aa: CASSPKAGGTRSYEQYF; CDR3nt: TGTGCCAGCAGCCCTAAAGCGGGCGGGACCCGCTCCTACGAGCAGTACTTC
d_gene: -; v_gene: TRBV7-8; j_gene: TRBJ2-3; abundance: -; CDR3aa: CASSFSGADTQYF; CDR3nt: TGTGCCAGCAGCTTCTCAGGTGCAGATACGCAGTATTTT
d_gene: TRBD1; v_gene: TRBV5-4; j_gene: TRBJ1-1; abundance: -; CDR3aa: CASSYRQGTEAFF; CDR3nt: TGTGCCAGCAGCTACCGACAGGGTACTGAAGCTTTCTTT
d_gene: TRBD2; v_gene: TRBV9; j_gene: TRBJ2-3; abundance: -; CDR3aa: CASSDRLAGDSTQYF; CDR3nt: TGTGCCAGCAGCGACAGGCTAGCGGGGGACTCTACGCAGTATTTT
d_gene: -; v_gene: TRBV9; j_gene: TRBJ1-3; abundance: many; CDR3aa: CASSVSGSGNTIYF; CDR3nt: TGTGCCAGCAGCGTATCAGGGTCTGGAAACACCATATATTTT
d_gene: -; v_gene: TRBV5-1; j_gene: TRBJ2-7; abundance: -; CDR3aa: CASSLEGRTYEQYF; CDR3nt: TGCGCCAGCAGCTTGGAGGGCAGAACCTACGAGCAGTACTTC
d_gene: -; v_gene: TRBV7-9; j_gene: TRBJ1-1; abundance: -; CDR3aa: CASSLTLGLGEAFF; CDR3nt: TGTGCCAGCAGCTTAACGTTGGGGTTGGGTGAAGCTTTCTTT
d_gene: -; v_gene: TRBV7-2; j_gene: TRBJ2-7; abundance: -; CDR3aa: CASSLEGGSLSYEQYF; CDR3nt: TGTGCCAGCAGCTTAGAAGGGGGGTCCCTCTCCTACGAGCAGTACTTC
d_gene: -; v_gene: TRBV11-3; j_gene: TRBJ2-7; abundance: -; CDR3aa: CASSSRGTYEQYF; CDR3nt: TGTGCCAGCAGCTCTCGCGGGACCTACGAGCAGTACTTC
d_gene: -; v_gene: TRBV7-9; j_gene: TRBJ2-5; abundance: -; CDR3aa: CASSLGGKQETQYF; CDR3nt: TGTGCCAGCAGCTTAGGTGGCAAGCAAGAGACCCAGTACTTC
d_gene: TRBD1; v_gene: TRBV5-1; j_gene: TRBJ2-5; abundance: -; CDR3aa: CASSPGQVETQYF; CDR3nt: TGCGCCAGCAGCCCCGGACAGGTAGAGACCCAGTACTTC
d_gene: TRBD1; v_gene: TRBV4-2; j_gene: TRBJ2-5; abundance: once; CDR3aa: CASSQGDRGTETQYF; CDR3nt: TGTGCCAGCAGCCAAGGGGACAGGGGGACAGAGACCCAGTACTTC
d_gene: -; v_gene: TRBV10-3; j_gene: TRBJ1-3; abundance: -; CDR3aa: CAISESAVGNTIYF; CDR3nt: TGTGCCATCAGTGAGTCGGCAGTTGGAAACACCATATATTTT
d_gene: -; v_gene: TRBV6-5; j_gene: TRBJ1-1; abundance: -; CDR3aa: CASSYSAGNTEAFF; CDR3nt: TGTGCCAGCAGTTACTCCGCGGGGAACACTGAAGCTTTCTTT
d_gene: TRBD1; v_gene: TRBV14; j_gene: TRBJ2-5; abundance: few; CDR3aa: CASNQKQGTKAETQYF; CDR3nt: TGTGCCAGCAACCAGAAACAGGGGACAAAGGCGGAGACCCAGTACTTC
d_gene: TRBD1; v_gene: TRBV5-6; j_gene: TRBJ1-1; abundance: few; CDR3aa: CASSRESTGRNTEAFF; CDR3nt: TGTGCCAGCAGCAGAGAGTCGACAGGGAGGAACACTGAAGCTTTCTTT
d_gene: TRBD1; v_gene: TRBV18; j_gene: TRBJ2-7; abundance: -; CDR3aa: CASSPGQGRFYEQYF; CDR3nt: TGTGCCAGCTCACCAGGACAGGGAAGATTCTACGAGCAGTACTTC
d_gene: -; v_gene: TRBV18; j_gene: TRBJ1-1; abundance: -; CDR3aa: CASSHGRGTEAFF; CDR3nt: TGTGCCAGCTCACACGGGAGGGGGACTGAAGCTTTCTTT
d_gene: -; v_gene: TRBV25-1; j_gene: TRBJ2-7; abundance: -; CDR3aa: CASSDTGISYEQYF; CDR3nt: TGTGCCAGCAGTGATACAGGGATCTCCTACGAGCAGTACTTC
d_gene: TRBD1; v_gene: TRBV5-1; j_gene: TRBJ1-4; abundance: -; CDR3aa: CASRTGTLGANEKLFF; CDR3nt: TGCGCCAGCCGGACAGGGACGCTTGGTGCTAATGAAAAACTGTTTTTT
d_gene: -; v_gene: TRBV12-5; j_gene: TRBJ1-2; abundance: -; CDR3aa: CASGLVLGPQAFGYTF; CDR3nt: TGTGCTAGTGGTTTGGTACTTGGGCCTCAGGCCTTTGGCTACACCTTC
d_gene: -; v_gene: TRBV27; j_gene: TRBJ2-3; abundance: -; CDR3aa: CASSPLDTDTQYF; CDR3nt: TGTGCCAGCAGTCCCCTTGACACAGATACGCAGTATTTT
d_gene: TRBD2; v_gene: TRBV5-3; j_gene: TRBJ2-1; abundance: -; CDR3aa: CARSLGTSGRASEQFF; CDR3nt: TGTGCCAGAAGCTTAGGGACTAGCGGGAGGGCCAGTGAGCAGTTCTTC
d_gene: TRBD1; v_gene: TRBV5-1; j_gene: TRBJ1-3; abundance: -; CDR3aa: CASSLGDSHSGNTIYF; CDR3nt: TGCGCCAGCAGCTTGGGGGACAGTCACTCTGGAAACACCATATATTTT
d_gene: -; v_gene: TRBV18; j_gene: TRBJ1-4; abundance: -; CDR3aa: CASSPPSGVLFF; CDR3nt: TGTGCCAGCTCACCACCGAGTGGAGTACTGTTTTTT
d_gene: -; v_gene: TRBV2; j_gene: TRBJ1-4; abundance: -; CDR3aa: CASILSGGSNEKLFF; CDR3nt: TGTGCCAGCATTCTCAGTGGGGGTTCTAATGAAAAACTGTTTTTT
d_gene: -; v_gene: TRBV5-1; j_gene: TRBJ1-3; abundance: once; CDR3aa: CASSVDGGGGNTIYF; CDR3nt: TGCGCCAGCAGCGTGGACGGGGGTGGCGGAAACACCATATATTTT
d_gene: -; v_gene: TRBV19; j_gene: TRBJ1-5; abundance: -; CDR3aa: CATQRSVVNSNQPQHF; CDR3nt: TGTGCCACCCAGAGATCAGTCGTTAATAGCAATCAGCCCCAGCATTTT
d_gene: TRBD1; v_gene: TRBV30; j_gene: TRBJ1-4; abundance: -; CDR3aa: CAWRGPGTATNEKLFF; CDR3nt: TGTGCCTGGAGGGGTCCCGGGACAGCAACTAATGAAAAACTGTTTTTT
d_gene: TRBD2; v_gene: TRBV28; j_gene: TRBJ2-1; abundance: -; CDR3aa: CASSTGTSGGTSYNEQFF; CDR3nt: TGTGCCAGCAGCACCGGGACTAGCGGGGGAACCTCCTACAATGAGCAGTTCTTC
d_gene: TRBD1; v_gene: TRBV6-1; j_gene: TRBJ2-7; abundance: -; CDR3aa: CASSEFRTGGGEQYF; CDR3nt: TGTGCCAGCAGTGAATTTCGGACAGGCGGAGGAGAGCAGTACTTC